This TCR beta chain appears in the sequencing data of a study of CD8 T cells in Susac syndrome (dated by TCRdb to 2018 to 2020). Study-wide context: Repertoire sequencing was used to test whether CD8+ T cell activation and differentiation in Susac syndrome was antigen driven. Clonality of the CD8+ T cell repertoire was compared between around 13 healthy donors, about 14 Susac syndrome patients and fewer than 16 multiple sclerosis patients. What the authors observed across the whole study: The study acknowledged that relatively few individuals were included in the TCR sequencing and HLA analysis.

Trimming leaves V shorter by 5 bases and J shorter by 8 bases, with the junction holding 7 bases beyond the gene matches. The germline V gene yields LGHNA for CDR1 and YNFKEQ for CDR2. Including the terminal cysteine and phenylalanine, the CDR3 comprises 16 residues. Of all the DNA, just the CDR3 is kept, 48 bases in frame from base 1. RNA was extracted with the RNeasy kit and about 0.5 to 1 ug was reverse transcribed using random hexamers. TCR beta CDR3 regions were amplified with the immunoSEQ multiplex PCR assay covering 54 Vbeta and 13 Jbeta segments. PCR amplification bias was corrected using a synthetic template baseline for primer optimization and computational correction. The original methods were these. Reads were annotated to V, D and J genes according to IMGT and were analyzed with immunoSEQ Analyzer, with only productive sequences retained. Clonality was computed as one minus Shannon entropy normalized by log2 of the number of productive unique sequences. For each patient and control, public and private clones were evaluated within the 100 most prevalent clones. Clones were defined as Susac-specific when absent from the healthy and MS cohorts, from approximately 1,100 published viral clones and from other ImmuneACCESS disease sequences. TCRdb trimmed public reads at Q25 via fastp, called clones via MiXCR and kept in-frame beta chains. Rows are combined by CDR3 protein, so each entry shows the most common genes and DNA. The V and J calls and clone size are TCRdb's, not the authors'. In all, the sample holds 110,000 or so distinct CDR3 sequences, and less than 95% of those were seen once. 0.12% of the sample is held by the ten biggest clonotypes.

Peripheral blood CD8+ and CD4+ T cells from healthy donors, Susac syndrome patients and multiple sclerosis patients were profiled using high-throughput TCR beta sequencing. Healthy donors were age- and sex-matched controls. CD8+ TEMRA cells were enriched by FACS, while bulk CD8+ and CD4+ T cells were purified by magnetic negative isolation. Blood was drawn into EDTA tubes, processed within 24 hours, and PBMCs were isolated by density gradient centrifugation. PBMCs intended for TCR sequencing were cryopreserved in liquid nitrogen and were subsequently thawed in a 37 degrees C water bath. The sorted or isolated CD4+, CD8+ and CD8+ TEMRA cells had a purity of 90% or higher. About this clonotype itself: This receptor's antigen is unknown. There are no base qualities to consult, and no much larger clone falls within one base.

The specimen sequenced was CD8+ T cells from PBMCs. This sequence originates from a human donor in good health. The rearrangement combines TRBV4-2 with TRBJ2-1, with TRBD2 matching 15 junction bases. For the CDR3, the sequence is CASSFRTSGGADEQFF. The nucleotide sequence is TGTGCCAGCAGCTTCCGGACTAGCGGGGGGGCGGATGAGCAGTTCTTC.